What follows are 17 T cell receptor beta chains derived from one specimen sequenced in a study of Ad26.COV2.S vaccination and SARS-CoV-2 variants (dated by TCRdb to about 2021). The sample's treatment or condition label, decoded: about 20 received Ad26.COV2.S at low or high dose, single or two shots; several received placebo; per-sample allocation not given. For vaccine and placebo recipients, the sequenced repertoires came from samples collected on day 63 after the first injection. Libraries were prepared through the immunoSEQ multiplex PCR assay. As stored in TCRdb, this immuneACCESS dataset retains in-frame rearrangements with V and J assigned. A fraction of the clones does not appear; measured against another copy, unresolved V genes explain less than half of the discrepancy, and the remainder lacks a known reason. This sample holds around 300,000 clones; about 89% were observed only once. The ten largest clones add up to approximately 5% of the sample.

This specimen was peripheral blood, taken in a trial of Ad26.COV2.S vaccine versus placebo. These receptors came from a person aged 18-65 years who received the Ad26.COV2.S COVID-19 vaccine or a placebo.

J is TRBJ2-7 and V is TRBV7-3; D possibly corresponds to TRBD2 (5 bases). This CDR3 has 12 residues. Germline V gene lookup returns CDR1 SGHTA and CDR2 FQGTGA. V was cut by 7 bases and J by 5 bases, with 12 bases left in between. CDR3 sequence: CASTAGSDEQYF. In nucleotides, the CDR3 is TGTGCCAGCACCGCGGGTAGCGACGAGCAGTACTTC.

The chain carries TRBV28 and TRBJ2-7; 7 bases are shared with TRBD2. The length of the CDR3 is 13 residues. V was pared by 6 bases and J by 5 bases, with 7 bases of the junction left unmatched. Germline CDR1 MDHEN, CDR2 SYDVKM. The CDR3 is CASSPGGPNEQYF. CDR3 DNA: TGTGCCAGCAGCCCGGGGGGTCCCAACGAGCAGTACTTC.

The gene calls are TRBV7-9 and TRBJ2-7; TRBD2 agrees at 14 bases. V was pared by 5 bases and J by 6 bases, with 15 bases of the junction left unmatched. In germline, CDR1 is SEHNR, CDR2 FQNEAQ (reference sequence). CDR3 length: 18 residues. In DNA, the CDR3 is TGTGCCAGCAGCCCGGGACTAGCGGGAGTCAAAGTATCTCGCGAGCAGTACTTC. Amino acid sequence: CASSPGLAGVKVSREQYF. The whole variable domain, filled in from reference TRBV7-9 and TRBJ2-7, reads DTGVSQNPRHKITKRGQNVTFRCDPISEHNRLYWYRQTLGQGPEFLTYFQNEAQLEKSRLLSDRFSAERPKGSFSTLEIQRTEQGDSAMYLCASSPGLAGVKVSREQYFGPGTRLTVT.

V usage is TRBV28 and J usage is TRBJ1-3; D unresolved. The CDR3 is 14 amino acids. Trimming left V 10 bases short and J 1 base short, with 14 bases between. The germline V gene encodes CDR1 MDHEN and CDR2 SYDVKM. DNA of the CDR3: TGTGCCACCATCCCCGCGGGGTCTGGAAACACCATATATTTT. Protein product: CATIPAGSGNTIYF.

The CDR3 loop reads CASSLMSYEQYF. CDR3 coding DNA: TGTGCCAGCAGCCTTATGTCCTACGAGCAGTACTTC. The chain links TRBV11-2 to TRBJ2-7; D unclear. This CDR3 spans 12 amino acids. CDR1 SGHAT and CDR2 FQNNGV come from the germline V gene. The germline V and J ends were trimmed by 5 bases and 1 base, with 6 bases remaining between them.

This clone was recorded once. This chain uses TRBV7-9 with TRBJ1-5; no clear D. V shed 1 base and J shed 1 base, with 14 bases lying between them. The CDR3 runs to 17 residues. Germline values: CDR1 SEHNR, CDR2 FQNEAQ (reference sequence). The CDR3 DNA is TGTGCCAGCAGCTTAGTTTTAGGTAGCGAAAGCAATCAGCCCCAGCATTTT. Translating it yields CASSLVLGSESNQPQHF.

V is TRBV11-2 and J is TRBJ2-7, with TRBD2 identical over 9 bases. Trimming at V came to 2 bases and at J to 0 bases, leaving 5 bases not matched to a gene. The CDR3 runs to 16 residues. Germline CDR1 and CDR2: SGHAT and FQNNGV. For the CDR3, the DNA is TGTGCCAGCAGCTTAATAGGTAGCGGGGGCTCCTACGAGCAGTACTTC. This codes for CASSLIGSGGSYEQYF.

J is TRBJ2-1 and V is TRBV5-6, with 7 bases matching TRBD2. The germline gives CDR1 SGHDT, CDR2 YYEEEE. The junction had 5 bases not matched to a gene; V was cut back by 1 base and J by 7 bases. This CDR3 is 14 amino acids long. For the CDR3, the DNA is TGTGCCAGCAGCTTGATAGCGGGTTTGAATGAGCAGTTCTTC. Protein product: CASSLIAGLNEQFF.

This clone was detected a few times. The chain recombines TRBV27 with TRBJ1-1, with TRBD1 matching over 7 bases. This CDR3 has 15 residues. CDR1 is MNHEY and CDR2 is SMNVEV in the germline V gene (reference sequence). V trimming: 5 bases; J trimming: 2 bases; junction bases outside the gene matches: 8. The CDR3 DNA follows: TGTGCCAGCAGTCCCCCCCGACAGGGAAACACTGAAGCTTTCTTT. As protein: CASSPPRQGNTEAFF.

The chain couples TRBV7-6 to TRBJ2-1; 7 bases are a match to TRBD2. This CDR3 has 16 residues. The germline gives CDR1 SGHVS, CDR2 FNYEAQ. The V segment lost 1 base and the J segment 3 bases; nucleotides outside the gene matches: 6. CDR3 in DNA: TGTGCCAGCAGCTTAGGGACTAGTGACTTCTACAATGAGCAGTTCTTC. Residues: CASSLGTSDFYNEQFF. The full variable domain, completed using reference TRBV7-6 and TRBJ2-1, is GAGVSQSPRYKVTKRGQDVALRCDPISGHVSLYWYRQALGQGPEFLTYFNYEAQQDKSGLPNDRFSAERPEGSISTLTIQRTEQRDSAMYRCASSLGTSDFYNEQFFGPGTRLTVL.

This clone is a singleton in its sample. The CDR3 DNA is TGTGCCAGCATGGGACAGACCACTGAAGCTTTCTTT. It codes for CASMGQTTEAFF. J is TRBJ1-1 and V is TRBV25-1; TRBD1 aligns across 7 bases. The CDR3 has 12 residues. The V gene's germline CDR1 is MGHDK and CDR2 SYGVNS. V dropped 7 bases and J dropped 4; count of bases not matched to a gene: 3.

The gene calls are TRBV11-3 and TRBJ2-2; 7 bases line up with TRBD2. The CDR3 is 16 amino acids. J gave up 7 bases and V 0 bases, and 8 bases lay outside the gene matches. Germline V gene sequence: CDR1 SGHNT, CDR2 YENEEA. CDR3 loop: CASSLDPPAGIGELFF. In nucleotides, the CDR3 is TGTGCCAGCAGCTTAGATCCCCCAGCGGGGATCGGGGAGCTGTTTTTT.

V gene TRBV7-9 combines with J gene TRBJ1-1; D possibly corresponds to TRBD1 (5 bases). The CDR3 sequence is 14 residues long. Germline V gene lookup returns CDR1 SEHNR and CDR2 FQNEAQ (reference sequence). Trimming removed 0 bases from V and 6 bases from J, with 11 bases in between. The CDR3 coding sequence is TGTGCCAGCAGCTTAGCTGGGGCTGACCCTGAAGCTTTCTTT. The encoded protein is CASSLAGADPEAFF.

This rearrangement joins TRBV20-1 to TRBJ2-1; unclear D gene. Germline V gene sequence: CDR1 DFQATT, CDR2 SNEGSKA (reference sequence). This CDR3 contains 13 residues. V shed 3 bases and J shed 7 bases, with 13 bases lying between them. DNA of the CDR3: TGCAGTGCTAGTCTCCCTAGTAGTAATGAGCAGTTCTTC. Its protein is CSASLPSSNEQFF.

V gene TRBV19 combines with J gene TRBJ1-4; the D is unclear. The V end was cut by 6 bases, the J end by 7 bases, with 6 bases between. Germline loops: CDR1 LNHDA, CDR2 SQIVND (reference sequence). This CDR3 has 11 amino acids. The CDR3 is CASRWGEKLFF. The CDR3 region has the DNA TGTGCCAGTAGATGGGGTGAAAAACTGTTTTTT.

The genes are TRBV5-6 and TRBJ2-7, with D perhaps matching TRBD1 (6 bases). The CDR3 runs to 13 residues. Germline lookup yields CDR1 SGHDT and CDR2 YYEEEE. The germline V and J ends were trimmed by 2 bases and 6 bases, with 12 bases remaining between them. CDR3 in DNA: TGTGCCAGCAGCTTCCGCAGGGGTGGCGAGCAGTACTTC. Translation: CASSFRRGGEQYF.

The chain joins TRBV5-1 to TRBJ2-3, with D possibly matching TRBD2 (5 bases). The germline V and J ends were trimmed by 5 bases and 0 bases, with 13 bases remaining between them. CDR1 is SGHRS and CDR2 is YFSETQ in the germline V gene. The CDR3 runs to 15 residues. The CDR3 region has the DNA TGCGCCAGCAGTTCGGGGATTATTAGCACAGATACGCAGTATTTT. It codes for CASSSGIISTDTQYF.